The 11 T cell receptor beta chains listed next were all sequenced from one sample in a study of T cell repertoires in aging, cancer and after chemotherapy. The template was genomic DNA from peripheral blood, not RNA. Rearranged V-D-J TRB sequences were amplified with a mixed TRB-A/B primer pool. MiXCR was run by TCRdb on the multiplex PCR reads, yielding one entry per CDR3 protein. The table lists about 8,700 distinct CDR3 sequences, under 35% of them singletons. Sequenced material: blood. These receptor sequences come from a human donor in good health.

V usage is TRBV11-2 and J usage is TRBJ2-5; D is perhaps TRBD2 (5 bases). The CDR3 length is 13 residues. The germline V gene encodes CDR1 SGHAT and CDR2 FQNNGV. The ends were cut back, 3 bases at V and 7 bases at J, with 12 bases in the middle. The CDR3 bases are TGTGCCAGCAGCTTCACTAGTTCCGGGACCCAGTACTTC. Protein: CASSFTSSGTQYF. Full variable domain (remainder filled in from reference TRBV11-2 and TRBJ2-5): EAGVAQSPRYKIIEKRQSVAFWCNPISGHATLYWYQQILGQGPKLLIQFQNNGVVDDSQLPKDRFSAERLKGVDSTLKIQPAKLEDSAVYLCASSFTSSGTQYFGPGTRLLVL.

V is TRBV6-5 and J is TRBJ1-1; TRBD1 matches at 7 bases. Trimming removed 6 bases from V and 4 bases from J; junction bases left unmatched: 14. Germline CDR1 reads MNHEY; CDR2 reads SVGAGI. This CDR3 has 16 amino acids. CDR3 residues: CASRVKRQGDSTEAFF. CDR3 nucleotides: TGTGCCAGCAGGGTCAAGAGGCAGGGGGATAGCACTGAAGCTTTCTTT.

This chain connects TRBV25-1 to TRBJ2-5; 7 nucleotides agree with TRBD1. Germline V gene data show CDR1 as MGHDK and CDR2 as SYGVNS. The CDR3 loop spans 15 amino acids. The V and J ends lost 6 bases and 5 bases, in that order; junction bases with no gene match: 12. The CDR3 region is CASSNLGAGGETQYF. The CDR3 DNA is TGTGCCAGCAGCAATTTAGGGGCAGGGGGTGAGACCCAGTACTTC.

This clonotype was seen a few times. The V and J genes are TRBV12-3 or TRBV12-4 and TRBJ1-4, with 7 bases aligning to TRBD1. After removal of 5 bases from V and 8 bases from J, the junction contained 8 bases not matched to a gene. The CDR3 runs 14 residues. The CDR3 bases are TGTGCCAGCAGTCTTAGACAGGGTGGGGAAAAACTGTTTTTT. This gives the protein CASSLRQGGEKLFF.

This chain connects TRBV5-1 to TRBJ2-1, with D perhaps matching TRBD1 or TRBD2 (5 bases each). V was clipped by 3 bases and J by 5 bases, with 9 bases between them. Germline assignment: CDR1 SGHRS and CDR2 YFSETQ. The length of the CDR3 is 13 residues. CDR3 in amino acids: CASSWDVNNEQFF. CDR3 bases: TGCGCCAGCAGCTGGGACGTTAACAATGAGCAGTTCTTC.

The CDR3 DNA sequence: TGTGCCAGCAGCTCCGACAGGAAAATCTACGAGCAGTACTTC. This sequence encodes CASSSDRKIYEQYF. The chain employs TRBV7-9 and TRBJ2-7; weak D call: TRBD1 (6 bases). The CDR3 has 14 amino acids. Germline V CDR1 and CDR2: SEHNR, FQNEAQ (reference sequence). With 4 bases removed from V and 3 bases from J, the gap between germline ends came to 13 bases.

The rearrangement uses TRBV4-2 and TRBJ1-2, with D unresolved. The V gene lost 4 bases and the J gene lost 4 bases, with 19 bases spanning the gap. The CDR3 is 16 residues long. From germline, CDR1 is LGHNA and CDR2 YNFKEQ. The CDR3 loop reads CASSRDPTRSLYGYTF. CDR3 DNA: TGTGCCAGCAGCCGAGATCCTACCAGGAGCCTCTATGGCTACACCTTC.

This clonotype was observed a handful of times. The chain carries TRBV20-1 and TRBJ1-6, with 9 bases that match TRBD1. CDR1 is DFQATT and CDR2 is SNEGSKA in the germline V gene (reference sequence). The length of the CDR3 is 16 residues. J gave up 5 bases and V 3 bases, and 8 bases lay outside the gene matches. CDR3 sequence: CSASGGQGMDNSPLHF. The CDR3 DNA reads TGCAGTGCTAGTGGGGGACAGGGAATGGATAATTCACCCCTCCACTTT.

By share, this clonotype counts as medium-sized (0.01 to 0.1%). The gene calls are TRBV29-1 and TRBJ2-5; 13 nucleotides align to TRBD2. Losses at the gene ends were 7 bases for V and 1 base for J; bases not matched to a gene: 9. Germline CDR1 reads SQVTM; CDR2 reads ANQGSEA. This CDR3 spans 16 amino acids. CDR3 loop: CSGSGTSGTLQETQYF. CDR3 bases: TGCAGCGGTTCCGGGACTAGCGGGACGCTCCAAGAGACCCAGTACTTC. The full variable domain, completed using reference TRBV29-1 and TRBJ2-5, is SAVISQKPSRDICQRGTSLTIQCQVDSQVTMMFWYRQQPGQSLTLIATANQGSEATYESGFVIDKFPISRPNLTFSTLTVSNMSPEDSSIYLCSGSGTSGTLQETQYFGPGTRLLVL.

This clonotype rates as medium-sized (0.01 to 0.1%). The gene calls are TRBV30 and TRBJ1-2; D not resolved. The germline CDR1 and CDR2 sequences are GTSNPN and SVGIG (reference sequence). The CDR3 consists of 13 residues. Trimming cost V 0 bases and J 4 bases, with 9 bases left between them. The chain's CDR3 is CAWSVPMSYGYTF. In DNA, the CDR3 is TGTGCCTGGAGTGTACCTATGTCCTATGGCTACACCTTC.

This CDR3 reads CSATGRGLGEKLFF. The CDR3 region has the DNA TGCAGTGCAACTGGTCGGGGCCTAGGTGAAAAACTGTTTTTT. The V and J genes are TRBV20-1 and TRBJ1-4, with a possible D match to TRBD1 (5 bases). The CDR3 covers 14 residues. Germline lookup yields CDR1 DFQATT and CDR2 SNEGSKA (reference sequence). The V and J ends lost 6 bases and 7 bases respectively, with 18 bases between them.